This T cell receptor beta chain stems from a study of OX40 agonist ivuxolimab in advanced cancers. Study-wide points: Averaged across samples, CD8+ T cells carried more expanded clones than CD4+ did. Partial responders treated at 0.1-3.0 mg/kg exhibited clonal expansion among the lowest measured.

Exclusion applied to patients with autoimmune disease history or systemic immunosuppression. This clone was seen only once. Antigen: not known. The protocol was immunoSEQ multiplex PCR, while the TCRdb copy is restricted to in-frame clones and leaves out a portion. The sample includes about 6,500 clones, approximately 71% of them seen just once. The CDR3 is made up of 15 amino acids. Germline loops: CDR1 SGHTA, CDR2 FQGNSA. V lost 3 bases to trimming and J lost 10 bases; unmatched junction nucleotides: 8. The V gene is TRBV7-2, the J gene TRBJ2-1, with 11 nucleotides matching TRBD2. Sequenced material: CD4+ or CD8+ T cells sorted from blood, taken in a trial of the OX40 agonist ivuxolimab. This TCR derives from an adult with an advanced solid tumor such as melanoma, head and neck, liver or kidney cancer. This chain's CDR3 is CASSFLAGGPGEQFF. Written as DNA, the CDR3 is TGTGCCAGCAGCTTCTTAGCGGGGGGGCCTGGGGAGCAGTTCTTC.